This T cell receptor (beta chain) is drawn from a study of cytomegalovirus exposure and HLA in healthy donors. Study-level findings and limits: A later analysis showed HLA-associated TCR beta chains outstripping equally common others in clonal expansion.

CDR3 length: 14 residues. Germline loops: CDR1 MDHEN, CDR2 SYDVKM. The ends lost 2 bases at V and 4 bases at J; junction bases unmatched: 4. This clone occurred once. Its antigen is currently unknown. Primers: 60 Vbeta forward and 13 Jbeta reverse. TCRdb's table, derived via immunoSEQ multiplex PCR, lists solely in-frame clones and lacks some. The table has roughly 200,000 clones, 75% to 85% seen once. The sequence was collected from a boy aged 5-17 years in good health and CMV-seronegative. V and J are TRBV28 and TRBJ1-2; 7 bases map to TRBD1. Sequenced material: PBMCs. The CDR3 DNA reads TGTGCCAGCAGTTTACCAGGGGGTATCTATGGCTACACCTTC. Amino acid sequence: CASSLPGGIYGYTF.